The subject of this entry is one T cell receptor beta chain. The antigen is not known. The CDR3 extends over 15 amino acids. The germline CDR1 and CDR2 sequences are DFQATT and SNEGSKA (reference sequence). Trimming took off 6 bases at V and 6 bases at J, with 22 bases between the two ends. These data originate in a study of type 1 regulatory T cells. Study-wide context: T-allo10 is an in vitro-generated, Tr1-enriched CD4 T cell product specific for alloantigen. Study-wide points: Compared with non-Tr1 cells, Tr1 cells showed a narrower TCR repertoire.

TCRdb called the reads again in MiXCR, with one record for every CDR3 protein. The data contain 60,000 to 75,000 distinct CDR3 sequences, around 21% of them seen just once; the ten biggest clones take up 7% to 10%. The sequencing sample was made of cultured type 1 regulatory T (Tr1) cells, either the whole culture or a sorted fraction (not recorded which). This sequence was found in a human donor in good health. The chain combines TRBV20-1 with TRBJ2-3; D may be TRBD2 (6 bases). CDR3 in DNA: TGCAGTGCCCCATACCTGGGGCGGGAAACGGATACGCAGTATTTT. Translation: CSAPYLGRETDTQYF.